This is a list of T cell receptor beta chains from one sample in a study of blood T cell repertoires in COVID-19. Data came from immunoSEQ multiplex PCR; TCRdb stores just in-frame clones and leaves some out. The sample holds around 160,000 clones, roughly 80% seen once. What was sequenced was peripheral blood. Receptor source: a woman aged 40 to 50 with active or convalescent COVID-19. The CDR3 runs from the conserved cysteine through the conserved F or W. The order of the fields is clone size, J gene, D gene, V gene, CDR3 DNA, CDR3 protein. A D gene is named only where the DNA matches it firmly. Where a row states a size, it is once, few, many or the class of an expanded clone; other rows omit it.

NA | TRBJ1-2 | TRBD1 | TRBV5-1 | TGCGCCAGCAGCTTGGACCCGGGGACAGGGATTTTTTATGGCTACACCTTC | CASSLDPGTGIFYGYTF
NA | TRBJ1-4 | NA | TRBV7-2 | TGTGCCAGCAGCTTAGGCAGGGGAAATGAAAAACTGTTTTTT | CASSLGRGNEKLFF
NA | TRBJ1-2 | NA | TRBV27 | TGTGCCAGCCGGCCTCGGGGAGGCTATGGCTACACCTTC | CASRPRGGYGYTF
NA | TRBJ1-5 | NA | TRBV28 | TGTGCCAGCAGTTCGTTGGCAGGGGTTCCTGGGGGTGAGCCCCAGCATTTT | CASSSLAGVPGGEPQHF
NA | TRBJ2-3 | TRBD2 | TRBV18 | TGTGCCAGCTCGTACATAGCCCGGGGGGGCACAGATACGCAGTATTTT | CASSYIARGGTDTQYF
few | TRBJ1-2 | NA | TRBV18 | TGTGCCAGCTCACTCTTGGCAGGCGACCACTATGGCTACACCTTC | CASSLLAGDHYGYTF
NA | TRBJ1-5 | TRBD1 | TRBV2 | TGTGCCAGCAGTGATGGTACAGGGGCCAATCAGCCCCAGCATTTT | CASSDGTGANQPQHF
NA | TRBJ1-1 | TRBD1 | TRBV5-4 | TGTGCCAGCAACGACCGACAGGGGGCTTCGGTTCTTGCTGAAGCTTTCTTT | CASNDRQGASVLAEAFF
few | TRBJ1-1 | NA | TRBV5-5 | TGTGCCAGCAGCCCGGTCAACACTGAAGCTTTCTTT | CASSPVNTEAFF
NA | TRBJ2-3 | TRBD2 | TRBV15 | TGTGCCACCAGCAGCCGGACTAGCGGGAGCACAGATACGCAGTATTTT | CATSSRTSGSTDTQYF
NA | TRBJ2-3 | NA | TRBV28 | TGTGCCAGCAGTAGCCCTTCCCCGGGACTCGCAAGGGGAGATACGCAGTATTTT | CASSSPSPGLARGDTQYF
NA | TRBJ2-3 | NA | TRBV18 | TGTGCCAGCTCACCACCAGTTAACACAGGTACAGATACGCAGTATTTT | CASSPPVNTGTDTQYF
NA | TRBJ1-6 | NA | TRBV19 | TGTGCCAGTAGTATGGCCCCCGGGGGACCGAATTCACCCCTCCACTTT | CASSMAPGGPNSPLHF
NA | TRBJ2-7 | NA | TRBV5-4 | TGTGCCAGCAGCTTCGGCAGGGCCGACGAGCAGTACTTC | CASSFGRADEQYF
NA | TRBJ2-5 | TRBD1 | TRBV19 | TGTGCCAGTAGTATGACAGGGGGCGCGGAGACCCAGTACTTC | CASSMTGGAETQYF
NA | TRBJ1-1 | TRBD1 | TRBV9 | TGTGCCAGCAGCGGGAGCCTCGGACAGGCGAACACTGAAGCTTTCTTT | CASSGSLGQANTEAFF
NA | TRBJ1-5 | NA | TRBV18 | TGTGCCAGCTCATCGGCCAAACGGGGCAATCAGCCCCAGCATTTT | CASSSAKRGNQPQHF
NA | TRBJ2-6 | NA | TRBV7-2 | TGTGCCAGCAGCTTAGCGAGGCTCTCCGGGGCCAACGTCCTGACTTTC | CASSLARLSGANVLTF
once | TRBJ2-3 | TRBD2 | TRBV10-2 | TGCGCCAGCGGGACTAGCGGGGCAAGCACAGATACGCAGTATTTT | CASGTSGASTDTQYF
NA | TRBJ1-2 | NA | TRBV5-1 | TGCGCCAGCAGCTTGGGACAGGATCCTCATGGCTACACCTTC | CASSLGQDPHGYTF